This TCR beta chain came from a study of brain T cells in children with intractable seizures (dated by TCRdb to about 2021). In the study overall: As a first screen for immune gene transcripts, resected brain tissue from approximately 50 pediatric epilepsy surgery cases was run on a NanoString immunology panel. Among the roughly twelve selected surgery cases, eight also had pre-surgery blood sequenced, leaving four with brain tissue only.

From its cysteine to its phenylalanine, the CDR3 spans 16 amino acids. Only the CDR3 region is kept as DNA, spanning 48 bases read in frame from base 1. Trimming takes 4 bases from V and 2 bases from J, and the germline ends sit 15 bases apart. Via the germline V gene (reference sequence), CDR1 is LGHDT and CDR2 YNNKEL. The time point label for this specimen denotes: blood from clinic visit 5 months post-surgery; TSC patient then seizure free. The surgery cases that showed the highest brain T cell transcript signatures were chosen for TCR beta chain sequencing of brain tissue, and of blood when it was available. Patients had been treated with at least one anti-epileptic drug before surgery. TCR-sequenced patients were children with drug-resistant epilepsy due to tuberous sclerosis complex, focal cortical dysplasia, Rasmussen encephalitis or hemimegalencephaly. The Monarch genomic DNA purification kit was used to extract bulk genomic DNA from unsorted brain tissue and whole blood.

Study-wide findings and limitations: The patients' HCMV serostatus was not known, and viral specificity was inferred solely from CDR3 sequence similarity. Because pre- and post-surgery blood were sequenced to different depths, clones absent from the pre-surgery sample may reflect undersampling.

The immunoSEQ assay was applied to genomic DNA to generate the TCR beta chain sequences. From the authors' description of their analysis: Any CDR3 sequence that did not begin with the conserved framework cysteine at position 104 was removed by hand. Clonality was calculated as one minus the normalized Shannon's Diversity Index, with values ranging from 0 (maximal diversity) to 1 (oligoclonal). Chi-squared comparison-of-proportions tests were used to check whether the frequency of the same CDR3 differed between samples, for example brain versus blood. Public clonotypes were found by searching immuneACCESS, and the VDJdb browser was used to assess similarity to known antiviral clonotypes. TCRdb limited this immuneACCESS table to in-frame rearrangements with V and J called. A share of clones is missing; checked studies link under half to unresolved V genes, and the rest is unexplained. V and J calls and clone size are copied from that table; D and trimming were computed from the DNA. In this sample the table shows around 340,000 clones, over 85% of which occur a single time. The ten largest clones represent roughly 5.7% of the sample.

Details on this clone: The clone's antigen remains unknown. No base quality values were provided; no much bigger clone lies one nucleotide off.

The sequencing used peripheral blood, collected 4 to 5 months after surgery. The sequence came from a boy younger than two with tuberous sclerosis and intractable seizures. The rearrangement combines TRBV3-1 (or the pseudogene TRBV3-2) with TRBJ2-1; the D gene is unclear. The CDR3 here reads CASSPHPGGAYNEQFF. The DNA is TGTGCCAGCAGCCCCCACCCGGGTGGGGCCTACAATGAGCAGTTCTTC.